Following are 8 T cell receptor beta chains from one sample sequenced in a study of Graves' ophthalmopathy and Graves' hyperthyroidism. The sequenced template was RNA, covering the TCR beta CDR3 region. First-round RT-PCR employed HTBI primers, with a second-round multiplex PCR after it. TCRdb reanalysed the multiplex PCR reads using MiXCR and keeps one entry per CDR3 protein. The sample carries 580,000 or so distinct CDR3 sequences, under 45% recorded once. Source material: peripheral blood or thyroid tissue (not recorded which). The receptors were sampled from an adult man with Graves' hyperthyroidism.

V gene TRBV7-2 combines with J gene TRBJ2-7; 7 bases match TRBD2. Germline CDR1 and CDR2: SGHTA and FQGNSA. This CDR3 has 12 residues. The V gene end was trimmed by 5 bases and the J gene end by 9 bases; junction bases not matched to a gene: 7. In DNA form, the CDR3 reads TGTGCCAGCAGCCCCCGGGGGGATGGGCAGTACTTC. It translates to CASSPRGDGQYF.

This clonotype was found many times. V gene TRBV7-2 combines with J gene TRBJ2-5, with TRBD2 matching 7 bases. The ends lost 8 bases at V and 8 bases at J; junction bases unmatched: 14. Germline assignment: CDR1 SGHTA and CDR2 FQGNSA. The length of the CDR3 is 14 residues. The CDR3, as DNA: TGTGCCAGCGTCCGGGGGAGGGGCTCTCCTACCCAGTACTTC. Protein product: CASVRGRGSPTQYF.

This clonotype was counted ten times or more. The chain joins TRBV19 to TRBJ1-2; maybe TRBD1 (5 bases). Trimming removed 5 bases from V and 6 bases from J, with 16 bases in between. CDR3 length: 14 residues. CDR1 and CDR2 (germline): LNHDA, SQIVND (reference sequence). The CDR3 nucleotides are TGTGCCAGTAGTGCGACGGGGGAACGGCATGGCTACACCTTC. It codes for CASSATGERHGYTF.

This clonotype was found many times. The chain uses TRBV5-1 and TRBJ2-5, with no clear D. Germline lookup yields CDR1 SGHRS and CDR2 YFSETQ. Between the trimmed V and J ends, which lost 4 bases and 1 base, there was a span of 5 bases. The CDR3 totals 12 residues. CDR3 loop: CASSLSQETQYF. DNA for the CDR3: TGCGCCAGCAGCCTGAGCCAAGAGACCCAGTACTTC.

About this clonotype itself: Lacking the conserved final phenylalanine or tryptophan, this CDR3 likely reflects a read error. The V gene is TRBV11-2, the J gene TRBJ1-2; D perhaps matches TRBD1 (5 bases). CDR3 size: 15 residues. Germline loops: CDR1 SGHAT, CDR2 FQNNGV. V was clipped by 5 bases and J by 5 bases, with 18 bases between them. The CDR3 DNA sequence: TGTGCCAGCAGCGTATCCCGGGACGGACCTTATGGCTACACCCTC. It yields the protein CASSVSRDGPYGYTL.

In regard to this clonotype: A much larger clonotype is one base distant, so this may be a read error. The genes are TRBV19 and TRBJ1-5, with 8 bases that match TRBD1. CDR3 length: 17 residues. CDR1 and CDR2 (germline): LNHDA, SQIVND (reference sequence). The chain's CDR3 is CASSIAQGEYSNQPLHF. CDR3 nucleotide sequence: TGTGCCAGTAGTATAGCACAGGGGGAGTATAGCAATCAGCCCCTGCATTTT. The full variable domain, in which reference TRBV19 and TRBJ1-5 provide the parts outside the CDR3, is DGGITQSPKYLFRKEGQNVTLSCEQNLNHDAMYWYRQDPGQGLRLIYYSQIVNDFQKGDIAEGYSVSREKKESFPLTVTSAQKNPTAFYLCASSIAQGEYSNQPLHFGDGTRLSIL.

For this clonotype: The junction departs from the called germline gene at one end, perhaps through a read error. CDR3 nucleotide sequence: TGCAGTGCTAGAGGACCCGGGACAGGACACACCTTC. Protein sequence: CSARGPGTGHTF. The genes are TRBV20-1 and TRBJ2-7; TRBD1 agrees at 8 bases. Germline V gives CDR1 DFQATT, CDR2 SNEGSKA (reference sequence). The CDR3 sequence is 12 residues long.

This clonotype was observed a few times. This rearrangement joins TRBV5-8 to TRBJ2-7; perhaps TRBD2 as D (6 bases). The V and J ends lost 1 base and 4 bases respectively, with 15 bases between them. There are 15 residues in the CDR3. Germline loops: CDR1 SGHTS, CDR2 YDEGEE. The CDR3 DNA is TGTGCCAGCAGCTTGTATGCGGGAATTAGGTACGAGCAGTACTTC. Its protein is CASSLYAGIRYEQYF.